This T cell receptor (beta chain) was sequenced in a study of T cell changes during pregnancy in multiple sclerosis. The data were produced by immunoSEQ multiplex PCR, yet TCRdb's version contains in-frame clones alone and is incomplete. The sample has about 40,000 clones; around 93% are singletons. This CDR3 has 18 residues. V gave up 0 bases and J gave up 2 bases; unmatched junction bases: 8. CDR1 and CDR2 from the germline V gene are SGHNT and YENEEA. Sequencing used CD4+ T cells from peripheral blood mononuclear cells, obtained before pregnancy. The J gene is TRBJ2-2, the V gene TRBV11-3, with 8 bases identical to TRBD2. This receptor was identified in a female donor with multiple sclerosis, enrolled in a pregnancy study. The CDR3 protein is CASSLDPFSGVNTGELFF. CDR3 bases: TGTGCCAGCAGCTTAGACCCCTTTAGCGGGGTTAACACCGGGGAGCTGTTTTTT.